The subject of this entry is one T cell receptor (beta chain). This clonotype was seen ten or more times. No antigen is known for it. No base quality values were provided; no much bigger clone lies one nucleotide off. CDR1 is given as MNHNS and CDR2 as SASEGT, both from the germline V gene. There are 12 amino acids in the CDR3, from cysteine to phenylalanine inclusive. The sequence is cut down to CDR3 DNA, 36 bases in frame from base 1. At the junction V is shortened by 5 bases and J by 5 bases; bases outside the gene matches: 3. This record comes from a study of regulatory T cells in long-lasting Graves disease (dated by TCRdb to the early 2020s). Looking at the study overall: Antithyroid drugs had been taken for less than 3 months by newly diagnosed Graves' disease patients. Patients with persistent Graves' disease were compared with patients with newly diagnosed Graves' disease using TCR sequencing and RNA sequencing of peripheral blood. The study was registered as a clinical trial and conducted in China. A total of 35 or so samples underwent TCR sequencing: about 13 from persistent and some 20 from newly diagnosed Graves' disease patients. What the research found in general, with its limitations: The study examined only peripheral blood because the primary lesion, thyroid tissue, could not be accessed. The authors noted that the small sample size was a limitation that may lower accuracy. Sequencing and analysis were restricted to the TCR beta chain. A larger number of public clonotypes was shared among persistent patients (fewer than 3,000) than among newly diagnosed patients (approximately 930). Lower TCR Shannon entropy and fewer highly expanded clones were observed in persistent Graves' disease patients than in newly diagnosed patients, which suggested clonal expansion. TRBV28, TRBJ1-2 and TRBJ2-5 were preferentially used in persistent disease, while TRBV20-1 and TRBJ2-1 were favored in newly diagnosed disease.

The library was generated by multiplex PCR. The sample was run on an Illumina HiSeq 4000. To build TCR beta libraries, CDR3 regions were amplified by Arm-PCR using iRepertoire HTBI primers. PCR products were gel purified before sequencing. The study's own analysis went as follows. Across samples, 60 to 80 TRBV and roughly 13 TRBJ segments were identified and used for gene usage analysis of CDR3 amino acid clonotypes. COPE and FqMerger were used to merge filtered high-quality paired reads into contigs. BLAST was used to align contigs to IMGT TRBV, TRBD and TRBJ reference genes, and CDR3 was defined according to IMGT. Highly expanded clones were defined as clonotypes with a frequency above 0.1%. Shannon entropy served as the measure of repertoire diversity, while the Gini coefficient captured V-J evenness. A clonotype was considered public if more than one individual shared it. TCRdb trimmed public reads at Q25 via fastp, called clones via MiXCR and kept in-frame beta chains. Every distinct CDR3 protein forms one entry, paired with its most common genes and DNA. TCRdb assigned the V and J calls; the authors' analysis was not used. A total of about 500,000 distinct CDR3 sequences appear in this sample, around 15% of them only once. 9.5% to 15% of the sample lies in the top ten.

In light of the paper, this sample's time point label describes: newly diagnosed GD, antithyroid drugs for less than 3 months. For both TCR sequencing and RNA sequencing, RNA was extracted from PBMCs in TRIzol. The diagnosis of Graves' disease followed American Thyroid Association guidelines. Patients were recruited from an endocrinology department in Xi'an, China. Each patient gave around 9.2 milliliters of peripheral blood, collected in an EDTA anticoagulant tube. Ficoll Paque Plus density gradient separation was used to isolate PBMCs, and no further T cell sorting was performed. An Agilent 2100 Bioanalyzer and agarose gel were used to check RNA quality, and a NanoDrop 2000 was used to measure RNA concentration. The sample also formed part of further work on T cells in Graves' hyperthyroidism and ophthalmopathy. In that second paper, the authors write: Stable Graves' hyperthyroidism was defined as no progression to ophthalmopathy during 18 months of follow-up. Hyperthyroidism patients were newly diagnosed, had a disease duration of under 2 months, and were aged 18 to 65 years. Patients with uncontrolled infections, other autoimmune diseases, pregnancy or lactation were excluded. Clinical symptoms, serum thyroxine and TRAb, thyroid ultrasound, and orbital computed tomography formed the basis for the diagnoses. The TCR CDR3 was subjected to a first round of RT-PCR using the HTBI primer set and the Qiagen OneStep RT-PCR kit. Most expanded thyroid clonotypes (frequency above 0.001) were also detected in blood, suggesting blood repertoires may reflect thyroid immune responses. A model built on a 13 V-J signature distinguished ophthalmopathy from stable hyperthyroidism, reaching around 90% sensitivity and approximately 81% specificity in cross-validation and 80%/75% in testing. In validation, progression to ophthalmopathy was predicted by the model with nearly 71% sensitivity and approximately 78% specificity, a median of approximately 6.5 months before onset. A discovery cohort of roughly 96 patients, roughly 43 with Graves' ophthalmopathy and 55 to 65 with stable Graves' hyperthyroidism, was used to find distinguishing TCR V-J signatures. An independent validation cohort of under 20 hyperthyroidism patients and 17 patients who later progressed to ophthalmopathy tested prospective prediction of ophthalmopathy. The roughly 91 discovery patients were randomly divided into training and test sets at a 7:3 ratio. In roughly six Graves' hyperthyroidism patients, the study also compared T-cell repertoires from thyroid tissue with T-cell repertoires from blood. After sampling, hyperthyroidism patients received methimazole starting at 30 mg daily, and ophthalmopathy patients received high-dose intravenous methylprednisolone. Libraries were constructed in a second round of multiplex PCR, after which size selection and purification were performed. Libraries were sequenced paired-end with 100 bp reads on an Illumina HiSeq2000. SOAPnuke was used to process the raw data, with reads discarded if the reads contained adapters or uncalled bases, had a mean Phred below 15, or lacked an exact constant-primer or identifier match. High-quality paired reads were merged with COPE v1.2.5, and unique nucleotide sequences were defined as clonotypes. Clonotypes were aligned to IMGT TRBV, TRBD and TRBJ reference segments using MiTCR v1.1. Analysis was restricted to V-J combinations with a frequency above 0.0001, which covered roughly 99% of repertoires. A TCS score was defined as the ratio between F50 (clonal expansion) and ExV (chaos), using BLOSUM62-based TCRdist between CDR3 peptides within each V-J. Welch's t-statistics and random forest reduced 500 to 650 V-J features to 10 to 15, which were used in a naive Bayes classifier (R e1071). No statistical method was used to set the sample size in advance, and investigators knew the group allocation. The paper describes TCR Vbeta CDR3 sequencing of 130 to 150 peripheral blood samples, made up of around 41 ophthalmopathy patients, over 70 hyperthyroidism patients and around 17 progressor patients.

The sample was peripheral blood mononuclear cells (PBMCs), taken at new diagnosis, from a patient treated with antithyroid drugs. The sequence joins TRBV6-1 to TRBJ2-7; TRBD1 lines up with 7 middle nucleotides. The receptor was isolated from a man in his forties with Graves disease. Donor details come from another sample of the same person, matched by shared clones. For the CDR3, the sequence is CASSTGVHEQYF. The sequence in DNA is TGTGCCAGCAGTACAGGGGTTCACGAGCAGTACTTC.